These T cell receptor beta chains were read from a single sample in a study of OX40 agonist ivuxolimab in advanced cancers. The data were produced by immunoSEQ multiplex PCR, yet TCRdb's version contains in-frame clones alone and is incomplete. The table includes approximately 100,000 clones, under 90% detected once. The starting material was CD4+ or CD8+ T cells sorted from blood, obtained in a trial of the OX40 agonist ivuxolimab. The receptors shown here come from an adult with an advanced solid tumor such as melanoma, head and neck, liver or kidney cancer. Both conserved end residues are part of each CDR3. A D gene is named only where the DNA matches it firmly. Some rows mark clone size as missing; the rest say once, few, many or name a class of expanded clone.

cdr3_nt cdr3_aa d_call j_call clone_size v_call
TGCGCCAGCAGCTTGGACGCGGGAGGGCAGGCTGGGGCCAACGTCCTGACTTTC CASSLDAGGQAGANVLTF TRBD2 TRBJ2-6 . TRBV5-1
TGTGCCAGCAGCTTGTCGGACAGGGGGCGTGGCTACACCTTC CASSLSDRGRGYTF TRBD1 TRBJ1-2 . TRBV7-2
TGTGCCAGCACCTTGACAGGGCCAGAGACCCAGTACTTC CASTLTGPETQYF TRBD1 TRBJ2-5 . TRBV2
TGTGCCTGGACACAGGAAAGAAGTGAAAAACTGTTTTTT CAWTQERSEKLFF . TRBJ1-4 few TRBV30
TGTGCCAGCAGCAAAGGCAGGGCGGACAGGGGGCTTCGAACTGAAGCTTTCTTT CASSKGRADRGLRTEAFF . TRBJ1-1 . TRBV21-1
TGTGCCACCAGCTCGGACCGCCCCGGGGAGCTGTTTTTT CATSSDRPGELFF . TRBJ2-2 once TRBV15
TGTGCCAGCAGTTTATATTTGACTAGCGGGGTCTACGAGCAGTACTTC CASSLYLTSGVYEQYF TRBD2 TRBJ2-7 . TRBV27
TGTGCCAGCAGTAAGGGACAGGTGAAAGGCTACACCTTC CASSKGQVKGYTF TRBD1 TRBJ1-2 once TRBV6-6
TGTGCCAGTAGTATAAGGCAGGGGAACACTGAAGCTTTCTTT CASSIRQGNTEAFF . TRBJ1-1 . TRBV19
TGTGCCAGCAGCTTAGGGTCGGCACCCACGGAAGCTTTCTTT CASSLGSAPTEAFF . TRBJ1-1 . TRBV5-6
TGTGCCAGCAGCCAATTCCGACAGGGGGGCTATGGCTACACCTTC CASSQFRQGGYGYTF TRBD1 TRBJ1-2 . TRBV4-2
TGTGCCAGCAGCTTAGGGGCCTCCCAAGGGCTATTGAGCGAGCAGTACTTC CASSLGASQGLLSEQYF . TRBJ2-7 . TRBV7-2
TGTGCCAGCAGCTCGGGGGTCCCAGATACGCAGTATTTT CASSSGVPDTQYF . TRBJ2-3 . TRBV7-8
TGTGCCACCGCTGAAGGGGAGGAGACCCAGTACTTC CATAEGEETQYF . TRBJ2-5 once TRBV18
TGCGCCAGCAGCAGAATGGGGGACACTGAAGCTTTCTTT CASSRMGDTEAFF . TRBJ1-1 . TRBV4-1
TGTGCCACCAGCACACTCGGGACAGGGGGGAACTACAATGAGCAGTTCTTC CATSTLGTGGNYNEQFF TRBD1 TRBJ2-1 once TRBV15
TGTGCCAGCAGCTTAGAAAAGGTTTCAGATACGCAGTATTTT CASSLEKVSDTQYF . TRBJ2-3 once TRBV7-9
TGTGCCAGCAACAACTCCCGGGAGAAGGTTAAGGGCTACACCTTC CASNNSREKVKGYTF . TRBJ1-2 . TRBV6-5
TGTGCCAGCAGCGCGACTAGCGGGAGTTATGAGCAGTTCTTC CASSATSGSYEQFF TRBD2 TRBJ2-1 . TRBV4-2
TGTGCCAGCAGCCAAGCTAGCGGGGTAGGAAGGGATACGCAGTATTTT CASSQASGVGRDTQYF TRBD2 TRBJ2-3 . TRBV4-2
TGCGCCAGCAGTCAAAGAGAACAGGGGGGCGAATGGCAGTACTTC CASSQREQGGEWQYF TRBD1 TRBJ2-7 . TRBV23-1
TGCAGTGCTAGAGAGGGAAACACCATATATTTT CSAREGNTIYF . TRBJ1-3 . TRBV20-1
TGTGCCAGCAGCGTAGCGGGGATATTCTCTGAAGCTTTCTTT CASSVAGIFSEAFF . TRBJ1-1 . TRBV9
TGTGCCCTTAGGACTAGCGGGGGGACAGATACGCAGTATTTT CALRTSGGTDTQYF TRBD2 TRBJ2-3 . TRBV6-1
TGCGCCAGCAGCACCGGACAGGGGGCAATAGGGAGGAACACTGAAGCTTTCTTT CASSTGQGAIGRNTEAFF TRBD1 TRBJ1-1 . TRBV5-1
TGCGCCAGCAGCCCCGGGAAGACAGGGGTAAACATTCAGTACTTC CASSPGKTGVNIQYF TRBD1 TRBJ2-4 once TRBV4-3
TGTGCCAGCAGCTTAGACAGGAGTGAAGCTTTCTTT CASSLDRSEAFF . TRBJ1-1 . TRBV11-1
TGTGCTAGTGCCATACAGGGTTCCAAATGGACCGGGGAGCTGTTTTTT CASAIQGSKWTGELFF . TRBJ2-2 once TRBV12-5
TGTGCCAGCAGCTCTACAGGGGGCTCTGGAAACACCATATATTTT CASSSTGGSGNTIYF TRBD1 TRBJ1-3 . TRBV7-9
TGTGCCAGCAGCTTCGGTCAGGTGAATTACAATGAGCAGTTCTTC CASSFGQVNYNEQFF . TRBJ2-1 . TRBV5-8
TGCGCCAGCAGCTTCGCCGGACAGGCGGGGGATACGCAGTATTTT CASSFAGQAGDTQYF . TRBJ2-3 . TRBV5-1
TGTGCCAGCAGTTTAGCGGGGGGTGGGGAGCTGTTTTTT CASSLAGGGELFF TRBD2 TRBJ2-2 . TRBV6-5
TGTGCCAGCAGCCAGGACCTCTATGGCTACACCTTC CASSQDLYGYTF . TRBJ1-2 . TRBV6-5
TGTGCCACCAGCAGAACCGGGACAGGGGTGGGCACTGAAGCTTTCTTT CATSRTGTGVGTEAFF TRBD1 TRBJ1-1 . TRBV15
TGTGCCAGCAGCTTATTGGATGAAAGAACAGATACGCAGTATTTT CASSLLDERTDTQYF . TRBJ2-3 . TRBV7-2
TGTGCCAGCAGTGTCGGACGGCAGGAGACCCAGTACTTC CASSVGRQETQYF . TRBJ2-5 . TRBV2
TGTGCCAGCAGCTCCCCCCCGGGAGCTACCAGTTCCTACGAGCAGTACTTC CASSSPPGATSSYEQYF . TRBJ2-7 . TRBV28
TGTGCCAGCAGCTTATCGCAGGGGCAGAAAAACACCATATATTTT CASSLSQGQKNTIYF . TRBJ1-3 . TRBV7-2
TGTGCCAGCATCGGGCGGGAGAAAAACATTCAGTACTTC CASIGREKNIQYF TRBD2 TRBJ2-4 . TRBV2
TGTGCCATCAGTGAGTCGGACAGAAGCAATCAGCCCCAGCATTTT CAISESDRSNQPQHF . TRBJ1-5 . TRBV10-3
TGTGCCTCGGCCCAGCAGAGCTCTGGAAACACCATATATTTT CASAQQSSGNTIYF . TRBJ1-3 . TRBV7-2
TGCAGTGCTAGAAGAGGGAACATTCAGTACTTC CSARRGNIQYF . TRBJ2-4 . TRBV20-1
TGTGCCAGCAGCGTAGCGACCGCAGGCACAGATACGCAGTATTTT CASSVATAGTDTQYF . TRBJ2-3 . TRBV9
TGTGCCAGCAGCTTTTCCGGGACAGGAGGATTTTGGGGCACAGATACGCAGTATTTT CASSFSGTGGFWGTDTQYF TRBD1 TRBJ2-3 once TRBV7-2
TGTGCCATCAGTGCAACCTTGGGTAGTGCGGGATCTTACGAGCAGTACTTC CAISATLGSAGSYEQYF . TRBJ2-7 . TRBV10-3